The 30 T cell receptor beta chains listed next were all sequenced from one sample in a study of blood T cell repertoires in COVID-19. Data came from immunoSEQ multiplex PCR; TCRdb stores just in-frame clones and leaves some out. This table has about 180,000 clones, around 85% appearing once. Sequencing was performed on peripheral blood. The receptors stem from a man aged 50 to 59 with active or convalescent COVID-19.

The chain links TRBV15 to TRBJ2-3, with 9 positions matching TRBD1. The CDR3 is made up of 15 amino acids. Germline V lookup: CDR1 LNHNV, CDR2 YYDKDF (reference sequence). V lost 2 bases to trimming and J lost 3 bases; unmatched junction nucleotides: 3. CDR3 region: CATSRWDRATDTQYF. CDR3 nucleotide sequence: TGTGCCACCAGCAGATGGGACAGGGCTACAGATACGCAGTATTTT.

The chain carries TRBV7-9 and TRBJ1-2; D might be TRBD1 (6 bases). The CDR3 extends over 14 amino acids. With 4 bases removed from V and 2 bases from J, the gap between germline ends came to 11 bases. Germline CDR1 and CDR2: SEHNR and FQNEAQ (reference sequence). The CDR3 DNA reads TGTGCCAGCAGCTCCTACAGGGAAAACTATGGCTACACCTTC. This encodes CASSSYRENYGYTF.

This clone was observed a few times. The chain carries TRBV7-9 and TRBJ2-7; D is uncertain. Germline V gene data show CDR1 as SEHNR and CDR2 as FQNEAQ (reference sequence). The CDR3 covers 14 residues. V was shortened by 7 bases and J by 4 bases, with 17 bases between the two germline ends. CDR3 loop: CASTNPATVYEQYF. DNA of the CDR3: TGTGCCAGCACCAATCCAGCGACTGTTTACGAGCAGTACTTC.

V and J are TRBV28 and TRBJ2-7; TRBD2 agrees at 9 bases. CDR3 length: 15 amino acids. Trimming cost V 7 bases and J 0 bases; bases outside gene matches: 7. Germline CDR1 and CDR2: MDHEN and SYDVKM. CDR3 protein: CASKISGGRSYEQYF. CDR3 bases: TGTGCCAGCAAAATTAGCGGGGGCCGCTCCTACGAGCAGTACTTC.

The rearrangement links TRBV24-1 to TRBJ1-4, with TRBD1 matching 8 bases. Germline CDR1 KGHDR, CDR2 SFDVKD. The CDR3 consists of 15 residues. J gave up 3 bases and V 9 bases, and 8 bases lay outside the gene matches. CDR3 residues: CATGNPGGSNEKLFF. CDR3 in DNA: TGTGCCACCGGAAACCCAGGGGGCTCTAATGAAAAACTGTTTTTT.

The chain employs TRBV3-1 (or the pseudogene TRBV3-2) and TRBJ1-2; 7 positions match TRBD1. The CDR3 runs 14 residues. The germline V gene encodes CDR1 LGHDT and CDR2 YNNKEL (reference sequence). Germline trimming cut 3 bases from V and 5 bases from J; bases unmatched to any gene: 6. In DNA form, the CDR3 reads TGTGCCAGCAGCCACTACAGGGGCGGGTATGGCTACACCTTC. Amino acid sequence: CASSHYRGGYGYTF.

The gene calls are TRBV7-9 and TRBJ1-4; 11 bases map to TRBD1. Trimming took 4 bases from V and 8 from J; bases not matched to a gene: 12. This CDR3 has 17 amino acids. The germline V gene has CDR1 SEHNR and CDR2 FQNEAQ (reference sequence). The CDR3 DNA reads TGTGCCAGCAGCTACATCCCGGGACAGGGGGAAAGCGAAAAACTGTTTTTT. Translated, it gives CASSYIPGQGESEKLFF.

This chain joins TRBV3-1 (or the pseudogene TRBV3-2) and TRBJ2-3; D remains ambiguous. Per the germline V gene, CDR1 is LGHDT and CDR2 is YNNKEL (reference sequence). The CDR3 has 14 residues. V was clipped by 4 bases and J by 2 bases, with 10 bases between them. This CDR3 reads CASSPASSTDTQYF. The CDR3 DNA reads TGTGCCAGCAGCCCCGCGAGTTCCACAGATACGCAGTATTTT.

This chain links TRBV7-2 with TRBJ1-4; D may be TRBD1 (6 bases). The CDR3 extends over 14 amino acids. Trimming took off 5 bases at V and 1 base at J, with 8 bases between the two ends. Germline lookup yields CDR1 SGHTA and CDR2 FQGNSA. CDR3 loop: CASSLTGTNEKLFF. CDR3 DNA: TGTGCCAGCAGCCTGACAGGAACTAATGAAAAACTGTTTTTT. Complete variable domain (other parts from reference TRBV7-2 and TRBJ1-4): GAGVSQSPSNKVTEKGKDVELRCDPISGHTALYWYRQSLGQGLEFLIYFQGNSAPDKSGLPSDRFSAERTGGSVSTLTIQRTQQEDSAVYLCASSLTGTNEKLFFGSGTQLSVL.

This chain joins TRBV5-1 and TRBJ2-2; D remains ambiguous. The germline V and J ends were trimmed by 4 bases and 7 bases, with 8 bases remaining between them. Germline V gene data show CDR1 as SGHRS and CDR2 as YFSETQ. This CDR3 has 12 amino acids. In DNA, the CDR3 is TGCGCCAGCAGCGAGGTTAACGGGGAGCTGTTTTTT. Encoded protein: CASSEVNGELFF.

This clone was counted once. The chain links TRBV7-2 to TRBJ1-1; D remains ambiguous. Germline V gene sequence: CDR1 SGHTA, CDR2 FQGNSA. The CDR3 is 14 amino acids. Trimming removed 1 base at V and 1 base at J, with 7 bases between. The CDR3 region is CASSLGQANTEAFF. CDR3 nucleotide sequence: TGTGCCAGCAGCTTAGGCCAGGCGAACACTGAAGCTTTCTTT. Filled out from reference TRBV7-2 and TRBJ1-1, the complete variable domain reads GAGVSQSPSNKVTEKGKDVELRCDPISGHTALYWYRQSLGQGLEFLIYFQGNSAPDKSGLPSDRFSAERTGGSVSTLTIQRTQQEDSAVYLCASSLGQANTEAFFGQGTRLTVV.

The chain uses TRBV30 and TRBJ1-2; D not certain. The V end was cut by 4 bases, the J end by 7 bases, with 16 bases between. CDR1 and CDR2 from the germline V gene are GTSNPN and SVGIG (reference sequence). The CDR3 loop spans 13 amino acids. DNA for the CDR3: TGTGCCTGGAAAGTGGCTTCCGAGGGTGGCTACACCTTC. As protein: CAWKVASEGGYTF.

The sample holds one count of this clone. This chain connects TRBV30 to TRBJ1-2, with 11 positions matching TRBD1. J gave up 8 bases and V 0 bases, and 11 bases lay outside the gene matches. This CDR3 is 16 amino acids long. CDR1 and CDR2 (germline): GTSNPN, SVGIG (reference sequence). CDR3 sequence reads: CAWSVLTLDRGQGYTF. In DNA, the CDR3 is TGTGCCTGGAGTGTCTTGACCTTGGACAGGGGGCAAGGCTACACCTTC.

V is TRBV28 and J is TRBJ2-5; 8 bases fit TRBD2. Looked up from germline, CDR1 is MDHEN and CDR2 is SYDVKM. The CDR3 is 15 amino acids. The J segment lost 6 bases and the V segment lost 4 bases, leaving 10 bases of the junction unmatched. The CDR3 DNA sequence: TGTGCCAGCAGTTCCACGCGGGGGGTTGAAAAGACCCAGTACTTC. It translates to CASSSTRGVEKTQYF.

The chain carries TRBV11-2 and TRBJ2-4, with TRBD1 matching over 9 bases. The CDR3 totals 15 residues. The germline gives CDR1 SGHAT, CDR2 FQNNGV. With V trimmed by 2 bases and J by 7 bases, 6 bases remained unmatched. DNA of the CDR3: TGTGCCAGCAGCTTATCGGAGACAGGGGGGAACATTCAGTACTTC. It encodes CASSLSETGGNIQYF.

The J gene is TRBJ2-2, the V gene TRBV9; TRBD2 aligns across 13 bases. Trimming cost V 4 bases and J 8 bases; bases outside gene matches: 20. Per germline, CDR1 SGDLS and CDR2 YYNGEE. The CDR3 has 20 residues. CDR3 in DNA: TGTGCCAGCAGCCCTAGGGTACTAGCGGGAGGGCCCCCCCCCTCTGGGGAGCTGTTTTTT. It codes for CASSPRVLAGGPPPSGELFF.

To note about this clone: The identical CDR3 is also encoded by other nucleotide sequences in the sample. The chain is built from TRBV7-3 and TRBJ1-6; D ambiguous. The CDR3 runs 15 residues. Germline V gene data show CDR1 as SGHTA and CDR2 as FQGTGA. V shed 2 bases and J shed 0 bases, with 5 bases lying between them. The CDR3 sequence is CASSLFSSYNSPLHF. As DNA, the CDR3 is TGTGCCAGCAGCTTATTTAGCTCCTATAATTCACCCCTCCACTTT.

The rearrangement joins TRBV11-2 to TRBJ2-2; D is possibly TRBD1 (6 bases). V shed 4 bases and J shed 7 bases, with 16 bases lying between them. The CDR3 is 15 amino acids. Germline CDR1 SGHAT, CDR2 FQNNGV. In DNA form, the CDR3 reads TGTGCCAGCAGCTGGTCGTTTGGGGGCGGCGGGGAGCTGTTTTTT. Protein product: CASSWSFGGGGELFF. The full variable domain, in which reference TRBV11-2 and TRBJ2-2 provide the parts outside the CDR3, is EAGVAQSPRYKIIEKRQSVAFWCNPISGHATLYWYQQILGQGPKLLIQFQNNGVVDDSQLPKDRFSAERLKGVDSTLKIQPAKLEDSAVYLCASSWSFGGGGELFFGEGSRLTVL.

The rearrangement links TRBV24-1 to TRBJ1-4, with D perhaps matching TRBD1 (6 bases). Per germline, CDR1 KGHDR and CDR2 SFDVKD. The CDR3 spans 15 residues. The V gene lost 4 bases and the J gene lost 8 bases, with 16 bases spanning the gap. In DNA form, the CDR3 reads TGTGCCACCAGTGACCCAGGGGATAGGGACGAAAAACTGTTTTTT. Translation gives CATSDPGDRDEKLFF.

The CDR3, as DNA: TGTGCCAGCAGTTCGAACCGGGACAGGGGGCGTGGAGAGCAGTTCTTC. Translating it yields CASSSNRDRGRGEQFF. The chain is built from TRBV27 and TRBJ2-1; TRBD1 matches at 12 bases. Germline CDR1 is MNHEY and CDR2 is SMNVEV (reference sequence). Unmatched junction bases numbered 11, after V lost 4 bases and J lost 10 bases. CDR3 length equals 16 residues.

The gene calls are TRBV4-1 and TRBJ1-4; the D is unclear. Germline V gene sequence: CDR1 MGHRA, CDR2 YSYEKL. The CDR3 covers 16 residues. The V end was cut by 4 bases, the J end by 8 bases, with 20 bases between. CDR3 in amino acids: CASSLRDPHRGEKLFF. CDR3 DNA sequence: TGCGCCAGCAGCCTCCGGGATCCTCACCGAGGGGAAAAACTGTTTTTT.

The chain links TRBV19 to TRBJ2-7; the D gene is possibly TRBD1 (5 bases). This CDR3 region has 13 residues. The ends were cut back, 6 bases at V and 7 bases at J, with 16 bases in the middle. Germline CDR1 is LNHDA and CDR2 is SQIVND (reference sequence). In DNA form, the CDR3 reads TGTGCCAGTAGCTATCCCACGGACACGGAGCAGTACTTC. Protein: CASSYPTDTEQYF. Based on the CDR3 plus reference TRBV19 and TRBJ2-7, the full variable domain is DGGITQSPKYLFRKEGQNVTLSCEQNLNHDAMYWYRQDPGQGLRLIYYSQIVNDFQKGDIAEGYSVSREKKESFPLTVTSAQKNPTAFYLCASSYPTDTEQYFGPGTRLTVT.

This chain links TRBV5-1 with TRBJ1-1; no clear D gene. This CDR3 is built from 15 residues. Looked up from germline, CDR1 is SGHRS and CDR2 is YFSETQ. V was shortened by 0 bases and J by 3 bases, with 12 bases between the two germline ends. The CDR3: CASSLDPGVDTEAFF. Here the CDR3 DNA reads TGCGCCAGCAGCTTGGACCCCGGGGTGGACACTGAAGCTTTCTTT.

This rearrangement joins TRBV6-1 to TRBJ2-3, with 14 bases aligning to TRBD2. J lost 6 bases, V lost 4 bases, and 12 bases had no gene match. Germline V gene data show CDR1 as MNHNS and CDR2 as SASEGT. This CDR3 comprises 18 residues. This chain's CDR3 is CASSGVPGLAGAGDTQYF. The CDR3, as DNA: TGTGCCAGCAGTGGGGTCCCGGGACTAGCGGGGGCAGGGGATACGCAGTATTTT.

This clone was observed a handful of times. This rearrangement joins TRBV4-2 to TRBJ2-5; D perhaps matches TRBD2 (6 bases). Germline V gene data show CDR1 as LGHNA and CDR2 as YNFKEQ. The length of the CDR3 is 14 residues. Trimming took off 1 base at V and 4 bases at J, with 10 bases between the two ends. The CDR3 bases are TGTGCCAGCAGCCAAGGCGGGGCCGGAGAGACCCAGTACTTC. Translation: CASSQGGAGETQYF.

V gene TRBV10-1 combines with J gene TRBJ2-7, with D perhaps matching TRBD2 (5 bases). With 4 bases removed from V and 0 bases from J, the gap between germline ends came to 10 bases. Germline V CDR1 and CDR2: WNHNN, SYGVQD (reference sequence). The CDR3 has 14 amino acids. This CDR3 reads CASSAQDFSYEQYF. In DNA form, the CDR3 reads TGCGCCAGCAGTGCCCAGGACTTCTCCTACGAGCAGTACTTC.

The gene calls are TRBV3-1 (or the pseudogene TRBV3-2) and TRBJ1-5; D unclear. The CDR3 spans 15 residues. Germline CDR1 LGHDT, CDR2 YNNKEL (reference sequence). Between the trimmed V and J ends, which lost 2 bases and 3 bases, there was a span of 11 bases. DNA of the CDR3: TGTGCCAGCAGCCAACTTGGAGGGTACAATCAGCCCCAGCATTTT. Amino acid sequence: CASSQLGGYNQPQHF.

CDR3 region: CASSLRQGADGYTF. The CDR3 region has the DNA TGTGCCAGCTCATTACGACAGGGGGCGGATGGCTACACCTTC. The J gene is TRBJ1-2, the V gene TRBV18; 10 positions agree with TRBD1. The CDR3 covers 14 residues. V dropped 5 bases and J dropped 6; count of bases not matched to a gene: 6. Germline V gene data show CDR1 as KGHSH and CDR2 as LQKENI.

This clone turned up a few times. This chain joins TRBV11-2 and TRBJ2-1; 9 bases agree with TRBD2. This CDR3 has 16 amino acids. The V gene end was trimmed by 2 bases and the J gene end by 6 bases; junction bases not matched to a gene: 8. Germline V lookup: CDR1 SGHAT, CDR2 FQNNGV. CDR3 nucleotides: TGTGCCAGCAGCTTAACCGGGACTAGCACCCTCAATGAGCAGTTCTTC. It translates to CASSLTGTSTLNEQFF. Complete variable domain (other parts from reference TRBV11-2 and TRBJ2-1): EAGVAQSPRYKIIEKRQSVAFWCNPISGHATLYWYQQILGQGPKLLIQFQNNGVVDDSQLPKDRFSAERLKGVDSTLKIQPAKLEDSAVYLCASSLTGTSTLNEQFFGPGTRLTVL.

V usage is TRBV7-6 and J usage is TRBJ2-2, with TRBD1 as a possible D gene (6 bases). The V gene lost 1 base and the J gene lost 6 bases, with 18 bases spanning the gap. The CDR3 has 17 residues. CDR1 is SGHVS, CDR2 FNYEAQ, per germline. CDR3 in amino acids: CASSLDIQGSQSGELFF. CDR3 in DNA: TGTGCCAGCAGCTTAGACATACAGGGTTCTCAATCCGGGGAGCTGTTTTTT.